Following are 2 T cell receptor beta chains from one sample sequenced in a study of blood T cell repertoires in COVID-19. The repertoire was sequenced with immunoSEQ multiplex PCR; TCRdb's copy has only in-frame clones and lacks some. Among approximately 210,000 clones listed, over 65% were seen once. The sequencing sample was made of PBMCs or T cells enriched from blood (not recorded which). These receptor sequences come from an older woman who had recovered from COVID-19.

This clone was observed many times. The chain links TRBV6-5 to TRBJ2-5, with TRBD1 matching over 9 bases. This CDR3 comprises 15 residues. Losses at the gene ends were 5 bases for V and 0 bases for J; bases not matched to a gene: 4. Germline V gene data show CDR1 as MNHEY and CDR2 as SVGAGI. CDR3: CASSPTGGYQETQYF. CDR3 DNA: TGTGCCAGCAGTCCGACAGGGGGATACCAAGAGACCCAGTACTTC.

The rearrangement uses TRBV13 and TRBJ2-7, with 11 bases lining up with TRBD2. The CDR3 runs 14 residues. Trimming took 5 bases from V and 3 from J; bases not matched to a gene: 3. Per the germline V gene, CDR1 is PRHDT and CDR2 is FYEKMQ (reference sequence). The CDR3 spells CASSRLAGHYEQYF. The CDR3 DNA sequence: TGTGCCAGCAGCCGACTAGCGGGACACTACGAGCAGTACTTC.